This is a list of T cell receptor beta chains from one sample in a study of blood T cell repertoires in COVID-19. Profiling relied on immunoSEQ multiplex PCR, and the TCRdb table lists in-frame clones only, not all of them. Of 180,000 or so clones listed, 70% to 90% were seen once; the top ten hold about 4.9%. Sequencing input: peripheral blood. Receptor source: a woman older than 75 with acute or convalescent COVID-19. Each CDR3 is given with its conserved first and last residue. Each record gives: J gene, V gene, clone size, D gene, CDR3 DNA, CDR3 protein. The D gene is left open where the match is weak. The listing skips clone size in some rows; elsewhere it reads once, few, many or a size class.

>TRBJ1-1|TRBV4-3|NA|NA
TGCGCCAGCAGCCAAGATCCCCTTGAAGCTTTCTTT
CASSQDPLEAFF
>TRBJ1-5|TRBV7-2|NA|NA
TGTGCCAGCAGCTTGGCCGGGACAAATAGCAATCAGCCCCAGCATTTT
CASSLAGTNSNQPQHF
>TRBJ2-5|TRBV11-3|NA|NA
TGTGCCAGCAGCTTGGCAGGGCGAGAGACCCAGTACTTC
CASSLAGRETQYF
>TRBJ2-1|TRBV7-9|NA|TRBD2
TGTGCCAGCAGCCGACGCGCGGGAGAGTTGAATGAGCAGTTCTTC
CASSRRAGELNEQFF
>TRBJ1-6|TRBV7-2|NA|TRBD1
TGTGCCAGCAGCCAGTTGTTGGGACAGTTAATTTCACCCCTCCACTTT
CASSQLLGQLISPLHF
>TRBJ2-1|TRBV18|NA|NA
TGTGCCAGCTCACCACCGGGACTTCCGGACAATGAGCAGTTCTTC
CASSPPGLPDNEQFF
>TRBJ1-5|TRBV2|NA|NA
TGTGCCAGCCAGGGGCAGGGTCCGTTTCAGCCCCAGCATTTT
CASQGQGPFQPQHF
>TRBJ1-1|TRBV7-3|NA|NA
TGTGCCAGCAGCTTAATAAGTCCCGATGACATGACAGAGGAGACCACTGAAGCTTTCTTT
CASSLISPDDMTEETTEAFF
>TRBJ2-3|TRBV18|NA|NA
TGTGCCAGCTCACCACCTCCGGGGTATAGCACAGATACGCAGTATTTT
CASSPPPGYSTDTQYF
>TRBJ2-1|TRBV19|NA|NA
TGTGCCAGTATGGTGTCGCGGGGCACGGGCGAGCAGTTCTTC
CASMVSRGTGEQFF
>TRBJ1-6|TRBV7-8|NA|TRBD1
TGTGCCAGCAGTCTCACCGGGACAGGGGTTTCACCCCTCCACTTT
CASSLTGTGVSPLHF
>TRBJ2-7|TRBV3-1/TRBV3-2|NA|TRBD1
TGTGCCAGCAGCCAAGCCCCCGGACAGGGGGGGAACGAGCAGTACTTC
CASSQAPGQGGNEQYF
>TRBJ2-5|TRBV6-2/TRBV6-3|NA|NA
TGTGCCAGCAGCCGCCCCGAGGAGACCCAGTACTTC
CASSRPEETQYF
>TRBJ2-1|TRBV28|NA|TRBD2
TGTGCCAGCAGTTCTCTAGCAGTCGGGGGGGGTGAGCAGTTCTTC
CASSSLAVGGGEQFF
>TRBJ2-4|TRBV4-3|NA|TRBD1
TGCGCCAGCAGCCAAGATAGTTTAGGACAGGGGAACATTCAGTACTTC
CASSQDSLGQGNIQYF
>TRBJ1-1|TRBV19|NA|NA
TGTGCCAGTAGTATGCCCCCCGGCAGGGACACTGAAGCTTTCTTT
CASSMPPGRDTEAFF
>TRBJ2-3|TRBV18|NA|NA
TGTGCCAGCTCACTGCGGGACCGCACAGATACGCAGTATTTT
CASSLRDRTDTQYF
>TRBJ2-5|TRBV19|NA|TRBD2
TGTGCCAGTACCCTGGGCGGGAGGGCCCGAGAGACCCAGTACTTC
CASTLGGRARETQYF
>TRBJ2-2|TRBV15|NA|TRBD1
TGTGCCACCAGCAGGGGCGGGACAGGGGTTACCGCCGGGGAGCTGTTTTTT
CATSRGGTGVTAGELFF
>TRBJ1-1|TRBV28|once|TRBD1
TGTGCCAGCAGTTTCGGGACAGGGAACACTGAAGCTTTCTTT
CASSFGTGNTEAFF
>TRBJ2-7|TRBV7-9|NA|NA
TGTGCCAGCAGCTCCGGACAGAGCTCCTACGAGCAGTACTTC
CASSSGQSSYEQYF
>TRBJ1-2|TRBV5-1|NA|TRBD1
TGCGCCAGCAGCCTGGGACCGGGACAGGGAGGCTACACCTTC
CASSLGPGQGGYTF
>TRBJ1-2|TRBV19|once|NA
TGTGCCAGTAAATCAGGGGTCTATGGCTACACCTTC
CASKSGVYGYTF
>TRBJ1-5|TRBV6-2/TRBV6-3|NA|NA
TGTGCCAGCAGTTACTCGTTCCAGGGCAATCAGCCCCAGCATTTT
CASSYSFQGNQPQHF
>TRBJ2-7|TRBV5-4|few|TRBD1
TGTGCCAGCAGCGACGACAGGGGGATCCTCTCCTACGAGCAGTACTTC
CASSDDRGILSYEQYF
>TRBJ2-7|TRBV7-9|NA|TRBD2
TGTGCCAGCACCATCTCGGGGCGGGAGACGTACGAGCAGTACTTC
CASTISGRETYEQYF